Sequencing of this T cell receptor (beta chain) was carried out in a study of STAT5B mutations in CD4+ large granular lymphocyte leukemia. Healthy controls were blood donor buffy coats. Whole-study findings and limits: Main leukemic clonotypes were patient-specific, but approximately 25% appeared at low frequency elsewhere. TRBV06-family usage was enriched in top patient clones (8/27) versus controls (2/35).

This was a survey-level run. The assay was immunoSEQ multiplex PCR, and TCRdb's table has in-frame clones only and misses some. The sample contains 23,000 or so clones, 72% of which appear only once. With regard to this clone: Its target is unknown.

From germline, CDR1 is SGHRS and CDR2 YFSETQ. V was clipped by 2 bases and J by 5 bases; unmatched bases: 7. This CDR3 is built from 15 residues. Sequenced: CD4+ T cells from blood buffy coats. The chain employs TRBV5-1 and TRBJ2-7; TRBD1 matches 10 bases. The clonotype was recovered from a human donor in good health. CDR3 in amino acids: CASSFGDRGFDEQYF. As DNA, the CDR3 is TGCGCCAGCAGCTTCGGGGACAGGGGCTTTGACGAGCAGTACTTC.